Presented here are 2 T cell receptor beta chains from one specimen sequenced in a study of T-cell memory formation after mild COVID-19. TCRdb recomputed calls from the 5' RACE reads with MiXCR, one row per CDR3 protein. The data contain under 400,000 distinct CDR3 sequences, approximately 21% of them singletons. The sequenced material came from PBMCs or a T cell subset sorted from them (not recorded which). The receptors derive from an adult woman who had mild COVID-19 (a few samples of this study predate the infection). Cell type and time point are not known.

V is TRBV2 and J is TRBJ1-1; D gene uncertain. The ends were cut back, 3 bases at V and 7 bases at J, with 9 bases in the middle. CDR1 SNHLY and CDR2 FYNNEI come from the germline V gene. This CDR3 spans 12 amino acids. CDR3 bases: TGTGCCAGCAGTGACCCCCAGGTTGAAGCTTTCTTT. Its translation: CASSDPQVEAFF. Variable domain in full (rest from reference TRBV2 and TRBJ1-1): EPEVTQTPSHQVTQMGQEVILRCVPISNHLYFYWYRQILGQKVEFLVSFYNNEISEKSEIFDDQFSVERPDGSNFTLKIRSTKLEDSAMYFCASSDPQVEAFFGQGTRLTVV.

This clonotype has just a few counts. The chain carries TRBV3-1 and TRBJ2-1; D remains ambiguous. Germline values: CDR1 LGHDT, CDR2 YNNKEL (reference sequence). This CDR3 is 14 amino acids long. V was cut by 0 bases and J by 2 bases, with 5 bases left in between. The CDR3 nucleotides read TGTGCCAGCAGCCAAGATACTCCCTACAATGAGCAGTTCTTC. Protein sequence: CASSQDTPYNEQFF.